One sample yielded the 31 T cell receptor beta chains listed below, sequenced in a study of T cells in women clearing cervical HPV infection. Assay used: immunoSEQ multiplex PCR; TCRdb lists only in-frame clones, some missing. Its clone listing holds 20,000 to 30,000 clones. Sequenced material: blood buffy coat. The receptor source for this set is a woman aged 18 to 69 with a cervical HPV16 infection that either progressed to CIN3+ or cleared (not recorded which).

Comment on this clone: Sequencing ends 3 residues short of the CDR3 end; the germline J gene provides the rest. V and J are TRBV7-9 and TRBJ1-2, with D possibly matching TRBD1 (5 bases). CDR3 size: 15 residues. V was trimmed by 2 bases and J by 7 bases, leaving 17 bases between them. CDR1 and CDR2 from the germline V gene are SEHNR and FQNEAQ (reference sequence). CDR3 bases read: TGTGCCAGCAGCTTACGGCGGGGACCTGGGATTGGC. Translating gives CASSLRRGPGIG. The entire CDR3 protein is CASSLRRGPGIGYTF.

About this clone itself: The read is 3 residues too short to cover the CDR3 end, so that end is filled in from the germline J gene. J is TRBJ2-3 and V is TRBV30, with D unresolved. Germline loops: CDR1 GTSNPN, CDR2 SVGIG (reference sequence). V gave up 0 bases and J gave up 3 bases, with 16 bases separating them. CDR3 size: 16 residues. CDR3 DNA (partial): TGTGCCTGGAGTGTATACGGTGGCGGATTAACAGATACG. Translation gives CAWSVYGGGLTDT. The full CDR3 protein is CAWSVYGGGLTDTQYF.

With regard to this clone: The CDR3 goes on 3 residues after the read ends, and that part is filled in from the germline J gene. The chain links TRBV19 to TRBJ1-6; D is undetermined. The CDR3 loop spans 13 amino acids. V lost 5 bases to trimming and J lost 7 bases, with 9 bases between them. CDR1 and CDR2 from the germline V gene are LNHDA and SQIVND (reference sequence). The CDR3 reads CASSAGLNSPLHF. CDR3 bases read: TGTGCCAGTAGTGCGGGCTTAAATTCACCC.

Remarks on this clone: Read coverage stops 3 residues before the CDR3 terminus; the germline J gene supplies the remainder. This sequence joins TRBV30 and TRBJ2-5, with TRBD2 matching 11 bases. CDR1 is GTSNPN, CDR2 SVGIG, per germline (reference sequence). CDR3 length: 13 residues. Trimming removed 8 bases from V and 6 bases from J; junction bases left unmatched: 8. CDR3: CARNSGRVKTQYF. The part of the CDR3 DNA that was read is TGTGCCCGGAATAGCGGGAGGGTCAAGACC.

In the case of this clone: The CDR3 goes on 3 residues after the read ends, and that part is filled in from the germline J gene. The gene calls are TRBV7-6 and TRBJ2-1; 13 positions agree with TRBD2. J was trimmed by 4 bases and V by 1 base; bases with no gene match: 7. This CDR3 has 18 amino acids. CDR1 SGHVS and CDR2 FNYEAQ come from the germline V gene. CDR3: CASSLGGTSGAYYNEQFF. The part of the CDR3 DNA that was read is TGTGCCAGCAGCTTAGGGGGGACTAGCGGGGCGTATTACAATGAG.

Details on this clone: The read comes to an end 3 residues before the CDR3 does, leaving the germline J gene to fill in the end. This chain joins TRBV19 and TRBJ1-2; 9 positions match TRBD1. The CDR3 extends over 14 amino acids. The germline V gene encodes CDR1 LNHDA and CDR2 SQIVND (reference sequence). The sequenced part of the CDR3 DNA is TGTGCCAGTGCCGAGGGACAGGGACCCTACGAC. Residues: CASAEGQGPYD. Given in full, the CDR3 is CASAEGQGPYDYTF. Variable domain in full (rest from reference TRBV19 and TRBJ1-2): DGGITQSPKYLFRKEGQNVTLSCEQNLNHDAMYWYRQDPGQGLRLIYYSQIVNDFQKGDIAEGYSVSREKKESFPLTVTSAQKNPTAFYLCASAEGQGPYDYTFGSGTRLTVV.

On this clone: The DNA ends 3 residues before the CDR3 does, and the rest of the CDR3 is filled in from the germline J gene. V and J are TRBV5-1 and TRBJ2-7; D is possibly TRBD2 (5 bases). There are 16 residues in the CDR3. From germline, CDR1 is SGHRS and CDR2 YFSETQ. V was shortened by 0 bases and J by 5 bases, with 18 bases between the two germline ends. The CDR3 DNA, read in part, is TGCGCCAGCAGCTTGGACGGGGAACTGAGTACGGACGAG. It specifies CASSLDGELSTDE. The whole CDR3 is CASSLDGELSTDEQYF.

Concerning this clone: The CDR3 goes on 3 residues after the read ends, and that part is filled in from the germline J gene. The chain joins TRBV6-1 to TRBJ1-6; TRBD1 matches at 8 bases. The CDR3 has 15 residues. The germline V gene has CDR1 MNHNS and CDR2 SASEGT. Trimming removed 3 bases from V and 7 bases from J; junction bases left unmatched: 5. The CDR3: CASSDLGQGNSPLHF. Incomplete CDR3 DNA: TGTGCCAGCAGTGACCTAGGACAGGGAAATTCACCC.

CDR3 residues: CASSIEETDMNTEAFF. The part of the CDR3 DNA that was read is TGTGCCAGTAGTATAGAAGAGACGGACATGAACACTGAA. The chain couples TRBV19 to TRBJ1-1; D perhaps matches TRBD1 (5 bases). Read sequence stops 3 residues before the CDR3 end, and the germline J gene provides the missing end. V was cut by 0 bases and J by 0 bases, with 11 bases left in between. The length of the CDR3 is 16 residues. The germline V gene encodes CDR1 LNHDA and CDR2 SQIVND (reference sequence).

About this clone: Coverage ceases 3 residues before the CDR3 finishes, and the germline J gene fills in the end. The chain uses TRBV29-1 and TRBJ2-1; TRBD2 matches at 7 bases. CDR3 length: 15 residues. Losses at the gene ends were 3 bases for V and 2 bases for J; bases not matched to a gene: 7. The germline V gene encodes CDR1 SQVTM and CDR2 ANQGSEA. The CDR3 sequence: CSVEGGSHPYNEQFF. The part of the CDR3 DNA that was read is TGCAGCGTTGAGGGCGGGAGTCACCCCTACAATGAG.

The covered CDR3 bases are TGTGCCATCAGACCGGCAGGGGCGACCTATGGC. Its protein is CAIRPAGATYG. In full, the CDR3 reads CAIRPAGATYGYTF. This chain uses TRBV10-3 with TRBJ1-2; tentatively, D is TRBD1 (6 bases). The read terminates 3 residues before the CDR3 end, so the remaining end is supplied by the germline J gene. The germline CDR1 and CDR2 sequences are ENHRY and SYGVKD. The ends were cut back, 6 bases at V and 4 bases at J, with 15 bases in the middle. The CDR3 runs to 14 residues.

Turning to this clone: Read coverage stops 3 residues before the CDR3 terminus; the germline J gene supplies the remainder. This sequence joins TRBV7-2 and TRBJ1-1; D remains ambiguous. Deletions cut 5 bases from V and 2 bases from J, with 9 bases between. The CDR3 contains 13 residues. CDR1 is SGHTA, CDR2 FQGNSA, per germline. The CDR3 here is CASSLQQNTEAFF. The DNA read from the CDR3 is TGTGCCAGCAGCCTACAGCAAAACACTGAA.

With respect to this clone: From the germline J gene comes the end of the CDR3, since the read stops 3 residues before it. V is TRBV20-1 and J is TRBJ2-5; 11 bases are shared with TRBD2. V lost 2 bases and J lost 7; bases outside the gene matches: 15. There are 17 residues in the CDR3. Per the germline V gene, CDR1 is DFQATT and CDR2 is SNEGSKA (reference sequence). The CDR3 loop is CSARRTSGRRSLATQYF. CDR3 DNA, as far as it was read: TGCAGTGCTAGACGTACTAGCGGGAGAAGGAGTCTTGCGACC.

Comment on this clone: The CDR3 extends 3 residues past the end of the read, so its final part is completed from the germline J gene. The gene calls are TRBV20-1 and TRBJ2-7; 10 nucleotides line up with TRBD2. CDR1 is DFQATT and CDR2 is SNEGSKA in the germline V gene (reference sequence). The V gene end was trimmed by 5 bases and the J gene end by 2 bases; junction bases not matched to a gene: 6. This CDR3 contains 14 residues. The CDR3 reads CSAAGTSEAYEQYF. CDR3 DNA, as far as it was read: TGCAGTGCTGCCGGGACTAGCGAGGCCTACGAG.

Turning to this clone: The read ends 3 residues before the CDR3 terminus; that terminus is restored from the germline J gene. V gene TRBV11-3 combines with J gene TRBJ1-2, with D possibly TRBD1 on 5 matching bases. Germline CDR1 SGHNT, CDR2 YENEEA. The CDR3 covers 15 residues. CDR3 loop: CASSPSGGPSYDYTF. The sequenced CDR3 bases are TGTGCCAGCAGCCCTAGCGGGGGACCTTCCTACGAC.

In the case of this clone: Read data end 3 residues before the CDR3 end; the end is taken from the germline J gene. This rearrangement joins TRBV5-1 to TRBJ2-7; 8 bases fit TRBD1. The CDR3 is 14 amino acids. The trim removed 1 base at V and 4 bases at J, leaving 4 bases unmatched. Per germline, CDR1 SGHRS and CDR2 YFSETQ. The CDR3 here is CASSLRGQGYEQYF. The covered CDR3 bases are TGCGCCAGCAGCTTGAGAGGACAGGGTTACGAG.

CDR3 amino acids: CASSPGLTGTEAFF. CDR3 DNA (partial): TGTGCCAGCTCACCCGGCTTGACAGGCACTGAA. The rearrangement links TRBV18 to TRBJ1-1; maybe TRBD1 (6 bases). Coverage ceases 3 residues before the CDR3 finishes, and the germline J gene fills in the end. The CDR3 covers 14 residues. V lost 3 bases to trimming and J lost 4 bases, with 12 bases between them. CDR1 and CDR2 (germline): KGHSH, LQKENI.

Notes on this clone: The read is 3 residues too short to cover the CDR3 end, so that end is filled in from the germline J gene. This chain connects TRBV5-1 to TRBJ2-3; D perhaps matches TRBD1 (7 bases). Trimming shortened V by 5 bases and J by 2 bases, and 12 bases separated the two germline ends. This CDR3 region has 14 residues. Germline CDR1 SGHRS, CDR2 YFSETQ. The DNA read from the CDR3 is TGCGCCAGCAGGCGGGACAGCTACACAGATACG. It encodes CASRRDSYTDT. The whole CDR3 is CASRRDSYTDTQYF.

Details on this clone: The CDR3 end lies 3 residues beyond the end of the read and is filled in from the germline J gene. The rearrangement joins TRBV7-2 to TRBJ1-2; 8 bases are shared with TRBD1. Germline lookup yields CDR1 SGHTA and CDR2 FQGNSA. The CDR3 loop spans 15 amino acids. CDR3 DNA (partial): TGTGCCAGCAGCTTAGCCCAGGGGGCAGGGGAGACC. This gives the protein CASSLAQGAGET. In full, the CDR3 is CASSLAQGAGETYTF.

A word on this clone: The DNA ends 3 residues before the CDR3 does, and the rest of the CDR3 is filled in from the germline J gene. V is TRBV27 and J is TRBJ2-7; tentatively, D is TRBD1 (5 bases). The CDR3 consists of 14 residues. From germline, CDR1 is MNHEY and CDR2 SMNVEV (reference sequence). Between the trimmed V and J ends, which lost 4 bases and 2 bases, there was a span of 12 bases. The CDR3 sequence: CASSSDTYTYEQYF. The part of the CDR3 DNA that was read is TGTGCCAGCAGTTCGGACACATATACCTACGAG.

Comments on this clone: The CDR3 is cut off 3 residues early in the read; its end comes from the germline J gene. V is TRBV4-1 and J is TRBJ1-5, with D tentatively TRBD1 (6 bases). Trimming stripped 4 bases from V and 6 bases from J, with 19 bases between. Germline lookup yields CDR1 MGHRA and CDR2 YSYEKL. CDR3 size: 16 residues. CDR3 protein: CASSPRGGGAGQPQHF. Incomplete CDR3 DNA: TGCGCCAGCAGCCCCAGGGGAGGGGGGGCAGGTCAGCCC.

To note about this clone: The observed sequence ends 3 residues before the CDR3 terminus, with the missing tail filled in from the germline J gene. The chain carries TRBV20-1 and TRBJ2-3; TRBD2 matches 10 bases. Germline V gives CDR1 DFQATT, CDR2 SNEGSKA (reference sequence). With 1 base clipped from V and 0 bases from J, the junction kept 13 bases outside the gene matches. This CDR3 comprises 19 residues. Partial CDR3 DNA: TGCAGTGCTAGAGCTCTCCGAGGAACGACTAGCGGGAGCACAGATACG. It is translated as CSARALRGTTSGSTDT. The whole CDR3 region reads CSARALRGTTSGSTDTQYF.

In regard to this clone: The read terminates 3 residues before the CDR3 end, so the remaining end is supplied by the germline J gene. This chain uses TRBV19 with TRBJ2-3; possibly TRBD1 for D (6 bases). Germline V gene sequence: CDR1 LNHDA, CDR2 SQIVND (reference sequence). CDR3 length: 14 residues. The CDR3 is CASSILGTQETQYF. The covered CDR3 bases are TGTGCCAGTAGTATCCTCGGGACACAAGAGACG. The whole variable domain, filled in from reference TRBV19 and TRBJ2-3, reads DGGITQSPKYLFRKEGQNVTLSCEQNLNHDAMYWYRQDPGQGLRLIYYSQIVNDFQKGDIAEGYSVSREKKESFPLTVTSAQKNPTAFYLCASSILGTQETQYFGPGTRLTVL.

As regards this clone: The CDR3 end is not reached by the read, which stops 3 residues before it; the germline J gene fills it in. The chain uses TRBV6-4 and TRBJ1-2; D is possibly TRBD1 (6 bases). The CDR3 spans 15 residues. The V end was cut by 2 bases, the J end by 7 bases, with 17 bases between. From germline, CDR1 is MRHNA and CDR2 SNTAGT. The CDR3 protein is CASSDTPQGMGGYTF. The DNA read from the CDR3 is TGTGCCAGCAGTGACACGCCACAGGGTATGGGTGGC.

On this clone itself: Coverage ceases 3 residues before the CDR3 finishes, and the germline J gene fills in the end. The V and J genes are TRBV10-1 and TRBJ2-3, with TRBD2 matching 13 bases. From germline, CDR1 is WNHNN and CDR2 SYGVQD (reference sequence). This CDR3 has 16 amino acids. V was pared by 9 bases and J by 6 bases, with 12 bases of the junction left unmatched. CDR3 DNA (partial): TGCGCCAGTTGGACTAGCGGGAGACCCCAAGGGGATACG. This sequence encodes CASWTSGRPQGDT. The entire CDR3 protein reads CASWTSGRPQGDTQYF.

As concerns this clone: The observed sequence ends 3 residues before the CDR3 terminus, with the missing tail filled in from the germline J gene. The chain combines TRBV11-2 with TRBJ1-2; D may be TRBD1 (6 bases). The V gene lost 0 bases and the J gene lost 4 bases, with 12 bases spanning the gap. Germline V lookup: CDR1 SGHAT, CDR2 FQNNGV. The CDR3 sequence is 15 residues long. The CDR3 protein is CASSLDTGYGYGYTF. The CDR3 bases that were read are TGTGCCAGCAGCTTAGATACAGGGTATGGCTATGGC. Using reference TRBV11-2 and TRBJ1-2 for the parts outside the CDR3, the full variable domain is EAGVAQSPRYKIIEKRQSVAFWCNPISGHATLYWYQQILGQGPKLLIQFQNNGVVDDSQLPKDRFSAERLKGVDSTLKIQPAKLEDSAVYLCASSLDTGYGYGYTFGSGTRLTVV.

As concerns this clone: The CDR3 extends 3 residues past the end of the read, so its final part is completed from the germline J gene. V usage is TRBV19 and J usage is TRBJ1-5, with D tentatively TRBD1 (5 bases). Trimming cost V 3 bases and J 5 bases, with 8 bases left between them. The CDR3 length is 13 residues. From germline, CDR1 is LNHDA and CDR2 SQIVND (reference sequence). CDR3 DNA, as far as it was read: TGTGCCAGTAGTATTCAGGGATATCAGCCC. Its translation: CASSIQGYQP. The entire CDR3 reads CASSIQGYQPQHF. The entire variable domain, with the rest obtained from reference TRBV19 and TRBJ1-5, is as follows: DGGITQSPKYLFRKEGQNVTLSCEQNLNHDAMYWYRQDPGQGLRLIYYSQIVNDFQKGDIAEGYSVSREKKESFPLTVTSAQKNPTAFYLCASSIQGYQPQHFGDGTRLSIL.

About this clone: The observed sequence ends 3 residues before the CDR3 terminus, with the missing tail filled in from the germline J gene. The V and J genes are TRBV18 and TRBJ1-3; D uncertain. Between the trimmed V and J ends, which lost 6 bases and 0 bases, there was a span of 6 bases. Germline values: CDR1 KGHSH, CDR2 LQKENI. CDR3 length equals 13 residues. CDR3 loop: CASSRGSGNTIYF. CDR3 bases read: TGTGCCAGCTCCCGAGGCTCTGGAAACACC.

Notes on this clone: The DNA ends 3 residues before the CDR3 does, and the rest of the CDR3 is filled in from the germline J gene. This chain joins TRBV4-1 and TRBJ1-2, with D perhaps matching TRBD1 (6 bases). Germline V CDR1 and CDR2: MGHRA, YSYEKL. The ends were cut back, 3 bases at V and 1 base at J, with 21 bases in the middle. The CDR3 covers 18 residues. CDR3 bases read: TGCGCCAGCAGCCAGCCTCGGCAGGGGAGGAAGGATAACTATGGC. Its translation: CASSQPRQGRKDNYG. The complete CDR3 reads CASSQPRQGRKDNYGYTF.

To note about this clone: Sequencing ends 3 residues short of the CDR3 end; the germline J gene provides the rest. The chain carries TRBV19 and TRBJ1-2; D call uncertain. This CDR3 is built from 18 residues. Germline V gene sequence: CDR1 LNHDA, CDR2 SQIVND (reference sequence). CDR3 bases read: TGTGCCAGTAGTATAGTGCTGGTAGCGGGAGCTTCATTAAATGAC. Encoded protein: CASSIVLVAGASLND. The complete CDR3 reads CASSIVLVAGASLNDYTF.

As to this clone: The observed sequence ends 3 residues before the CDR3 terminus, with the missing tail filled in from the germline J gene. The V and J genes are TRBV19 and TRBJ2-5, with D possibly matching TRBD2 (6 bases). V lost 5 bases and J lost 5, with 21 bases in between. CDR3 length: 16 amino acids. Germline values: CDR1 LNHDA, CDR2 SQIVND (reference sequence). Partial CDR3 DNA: TGTGCCAGTAGTCACGCCTCCGGGGGAAGTATGGAGACC. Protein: CASSHASGGSMET. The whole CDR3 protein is CASSHASGGSMETQYF.